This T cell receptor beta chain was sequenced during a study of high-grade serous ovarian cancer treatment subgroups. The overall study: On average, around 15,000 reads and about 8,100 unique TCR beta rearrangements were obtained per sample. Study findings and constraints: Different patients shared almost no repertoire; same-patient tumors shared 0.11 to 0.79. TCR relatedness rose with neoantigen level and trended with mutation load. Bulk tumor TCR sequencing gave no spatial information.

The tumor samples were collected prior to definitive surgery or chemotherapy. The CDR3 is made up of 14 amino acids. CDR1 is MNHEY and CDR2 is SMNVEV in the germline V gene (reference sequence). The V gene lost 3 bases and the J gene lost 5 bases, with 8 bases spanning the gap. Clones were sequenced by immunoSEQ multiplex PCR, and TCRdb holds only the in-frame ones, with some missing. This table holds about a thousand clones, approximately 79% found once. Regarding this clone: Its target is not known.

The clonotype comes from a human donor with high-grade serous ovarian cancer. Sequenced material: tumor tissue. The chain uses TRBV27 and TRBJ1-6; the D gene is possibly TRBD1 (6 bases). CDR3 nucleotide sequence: TGTGCCAGCAGTTTGGGGGCCGATAATTCACCCCTCCACTTT. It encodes CASSLGADNSPLHF.